This T cell receptor (beta chain) was sequenced in a study of T-cell memory formation after mild COVID-19. Findings and caveats of the study: Some clones that responded turned up in pre-infection memory, which suggests that cross-reactive memory joined in. Contracting CD4+ clones lay largely in CM and EM, with CD8+ ones residing in EMRA.

In its sample, this clonotype ranks as medium-sized. Its antigen is unidentified. Libraries for TCRalpha and TCRbeta carried sample barcodes and unique molecular identifiers via 5'RACE. TCRdb reprocessed the 5' RACE reads with MiXCR, giving one entry per CDR3 protein. The sample consists of over 40,000 distinct CDR3 sequences, roughly 12% of them appearing once. Sequencing was done on a sample of PBMCs or a T cell subset sorted from them (not recorded which). This TCR was recovered from a man aged 18 to 35 who had mild COVID-19 (a few samples of this study predate the infection). Cell type and time point are not known.

The CDR3 loop is CASSSGGTGGLQETQYF. CDR3 coding DNA: TGCGCCAGCAGCTCCGGGGGGACAGGAGGGCTCCAAGAGACCCAGTACTTC. The chain employs TRBV5-1 and TRBJ2-5; D possibly corresponds to TRBD1 (8 bases). From germline, CDR1 is SGHRS and CDR2 YFSETQ. The CDR3 covers 17 residues. The V and J ends lost 3 bases and 1 base respectively, with 19 bases between them.